This TCR beta chain was sequenced in a study of CXCR3-negative and CXCR3-positive naive CD8 T cells. At the level of the study: Every library held about 1.5 +/- 0.3 million TRB reads, and the total came to around 130 million.

Researchers prepared the TRB cDNA libraries using 5' RACE with UMI labels. For each CDR3 protein, TCRdb gives one entry from its re-call of the 5' RACE reads, without DNA. Found here are approximately 47,000 distinct CDR3 sequences; the top ten clones hold roughly 2.4%. This TCR was sampled from a human donor in good health. Some clones in this sample may be carry-over from other donors' samples. The specimen sequenced was naive CXCR3- CD8+ T cells from blood. The subset is: CD45RO-CCR7+CD27+CD95- naive CD8+ T cells lacking CXCR3 (TNR3-).

CDR3 residues: CASSFRGPPHTIYF. This chain links TRBV5-1 with TRBJ1-3. The germline gives CDR1 SGHRS, CDR2 YFSETQ. There are 14 residues in the CDR3.